This TCR beta chain was recovered during a study of T cells in Graves' hyperthyroidism and ophthalmopathy. The definition of stable Graves' hyperthyroidism was no ophthalmopathy progression within 18 months. Not enrolled were patients with uncontrolled infection, other autoimmune disease, pregnancy or lactation. V lost 0 bases, J lost 8 bases, and 28 bases stayed unmatched. This CDR3 has 22 amino acids. Germline lookup yields CDR1 DFQATT and CDR2 SNEGSKA (reference sequence). Amplification targeted TCR beta CDR3 regions from RNA transcripts. A first-round RT-PCR of the TCR CDR3 used the HTBI primer set. TCRdb called the multiplex PCR reads again in MiXCR, with one record for every CDR3 protein. The table lists about 620,000 distinct CDR3 sequences, about a sixth of them singletons. General study results and limits: A model of 13 V-J pairs discriminated ophthalmopathy from stable hyperthyroidism. Expanded thyroid clonotypes (above 0.001) were mostly also found in blood.

This clonotype was counted only a few times. Its target is unknown. The sequence derives from a woman aged 25 to 39 with Graves' hyperthyroidism. Sequenced: blood. V gene TRBV20-1 combines with J gene TRBJ2-1; TRBD2 aligns across 10 bases. The CDR3 is CSARDQENVAGGYGIVGDEQFF. The CDR3 DNA reads TGCAGTGCTAGAGATCAGGAGAATGTAGCGGGAGGTTATGGCATCGTCGGCGATGAGCAGTTCTTC.